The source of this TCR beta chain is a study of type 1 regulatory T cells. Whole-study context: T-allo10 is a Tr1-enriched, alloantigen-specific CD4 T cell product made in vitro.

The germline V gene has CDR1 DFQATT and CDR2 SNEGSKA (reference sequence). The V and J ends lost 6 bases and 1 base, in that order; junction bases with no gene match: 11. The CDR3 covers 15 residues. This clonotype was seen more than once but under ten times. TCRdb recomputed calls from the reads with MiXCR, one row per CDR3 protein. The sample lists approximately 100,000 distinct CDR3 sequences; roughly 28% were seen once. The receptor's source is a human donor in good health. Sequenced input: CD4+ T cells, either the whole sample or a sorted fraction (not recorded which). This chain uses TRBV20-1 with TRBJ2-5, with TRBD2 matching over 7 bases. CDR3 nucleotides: TGCAGTGCAACCCCAGAGCGGGATATCCAAGAGACCCAGTACTTC. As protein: CSATPERDIQETQYF.